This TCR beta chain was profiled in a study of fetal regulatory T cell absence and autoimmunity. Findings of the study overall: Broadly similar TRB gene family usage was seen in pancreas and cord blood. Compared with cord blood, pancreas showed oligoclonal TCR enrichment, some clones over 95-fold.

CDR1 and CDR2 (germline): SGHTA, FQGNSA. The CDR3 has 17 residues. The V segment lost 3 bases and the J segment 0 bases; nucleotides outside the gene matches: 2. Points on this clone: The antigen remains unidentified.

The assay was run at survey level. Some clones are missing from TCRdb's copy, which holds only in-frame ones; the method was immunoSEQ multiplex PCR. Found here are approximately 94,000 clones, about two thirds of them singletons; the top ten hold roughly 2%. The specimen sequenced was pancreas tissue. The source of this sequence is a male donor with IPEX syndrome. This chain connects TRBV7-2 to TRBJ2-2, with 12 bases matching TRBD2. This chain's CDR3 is CASSFPSGGANTGELFF. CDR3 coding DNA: TGTGCCAGCAGCTTCCCTAGCGGGGGGGCGAACACCGGGGAGCTGTTTTTT.